These 32 T cell receptor beta chains originate from one sample sequenced in a study of cytomegalovirus exposure and HLA in healthy donors (dated by TCRdb to the late 2010s). Receptor libraries were prepared by the immunoSEQ multiplex PCR assay. The multiplex PCR relied on a mix of 60 forward primers for TCR Vbeta segments and 13 reverse primers for TCR Jbeta segments. TCRdb holds this immuneACCESS table with in-frame rearrangements only. Some clones are missing; in checked studies, unresolved V genes explain under half, and the rest has no known cause. In this sample the table shows roughly 190,000 clones, around 81% of which occur a single time. The leading ten clones occupy more than 8.5% of the sample. Material: PBMCs. Every receptor here comes from a woman aged 45-60 years in good health and CMV-seropositive.

V usage is TRBV30 and J usage is TRBJ2-7; a weak D match, TRBD1 (6 bases). V was trimmed by 0 bases and J by 4 bases, leaving 7 bases between them. The CDR3 extends over 12 amino acids. From germline, CDR1 is GTSNPN and CDR2 SVGIG (reference sequence). CDR3 region: CAWSVGGYEQYF. CDR3 sequence (DNA): TGTGCCTGGAGTGTAGGGGGTTACGAGCAGTACTTC.

J is TRBJ2-2 and V is TRBV14, with D possibly TRBD1 on 6 matching bases. The ends were cut back, 6 bases at V and 2 bases at J, with 13 bases in the middle. This CDR3 is built from 15 residues. The germline V gene has CDR1 SGHDN and CDR2 FVKESK. CDR3 residues: CASSPGVVNTGELFF. DNA for the CDR3: TGTGCCAGCAGTCCAGGGGTAGTAAACACCGGGGAGCTGTTTTTT.

This clone has only one observation. The chain is built from TRBV5-1 and TRBJ2-7; TRBD1 agrees at 12 bases. CDR3 size: 17 residues. V dropped 4 bases and J dropped 7; count of bases not matched to a gene: 15. Germline CDR1 and CDR2: SGHRS and YFSETQ. The CDR3 loop reads CASSAVETGTGGGEQYF. The CDR3 coding sequence is TGCGCCAGCAGCGCGGTGGAGACCGGGACAGGGGGCGGTGAGCAGTACTTC. The variable domain in full, completed from reference TRBV5-1 and TRBJ2-7, reads KAGVTQTPRYLIKTRGQQVTLSCSPISGHRSVSWYQQTPGQGLQFLFEYFSETQRNKGNFPGRFSGRQFSNSRSEMNVSTLELGDSALYLCASSAVETGTGGGEQYFGPGTRLTVT.

This chain connects TRBV10-1 to TRBJ1-1; weak D call: TRBD1 (5 bases). The CDR3 covers 13 residues. Germline V CDR1 and CDR2: WNHNN, SYGVQD (reference sequence). Trimming pared 5 bases from V and 4 bases from J, leaving 11 bases between. The CDR3 loop reads CASSPSGSTEAFF. The CDR3, as DNA: TGCGCCAGCAGTCCCTCAGGGTCCACTGAAGCTTTCTTT.

The genes are TRBV28 and TRBJ2-1, with TRBD2 matching 11 bases. This CDR3 comprises 17 residues. The V and J ends lost 11 bases and 0 bases, in that order; junction bases with no gene match: 12. Per germline, CDR1 MDHEN and CDR2 SYDVKM. CDR3 sequence reads: CAVIGTSGGSSYNEQFF. As DNA, the CDR3 is TGTGCCGTCATCGGGACTAGCGGAGGGAGCTCCTACAATGAGCAGTTCTTC.

This chain uses TRBV11-1 with TRBJ2-1, with 10 bases identical to TRBD2. CDR3 length equals 16 residues. CDR1 is SGHAT and CDR2 is FQDESV in the germline V gene (reference sequence). The J segment lost 2 bases and the V segment lost 5 bases, leaving 6 bases of the junction unmatched. CDR3 residues: CASSRTSGGAYNEQFF. CDR3 sequence (DNA): TGTGCCAGCAGCCGTACGAGCGGGGGGGCCTACAATGAGCAGTTCTTC.

This clone was recorded only once. The chain carries TRBV12-5 and TRBJ2-6; 7 bases map to TRBD1. CDR1 is LGHNT and CDR2 is FRNRAP in the germline V gene. After removal of 6 bases from V and 0 bases from J, the junction contained 8 bases not matched to a gene. This CDR3 spans 17 amino acids. The chain's CDR3 is CASGPPGQSSGANVLTF. CDR3 bases: TGTGCTAGTGGCCCCCCGGGACAGAGCTCTGGGGCCAACGTCCTGACTTTC.

This sequence joins TRBV19 and TRBJ2-5, with 8 bases aligning to TRBD1. Losses at the gene ends were 8 bases for V and 3 bases for J; bases not matched to a gene: 8. The germline V gene encodes CDR1 LNHDA and CDR2 SQIVND (reference sequence). The CDR3 is made up of 14 amino acids. The CDR3 reads CASHPSDREETQYF. For the CDR3, the DNA is TGTGCCAGTCACCCGTCGGACAGGGAAGAGACCCAGTACTTC.

This clone was seen only a few times. CDR3 sequence: CASSLGGSTGELFF. CDR3 coding DNA: TGTGCCAGCAGCTTAGGAGGGTCTACCGGGGAGCTGTTTTTT. The chain links TRBV7-2 to TRBJ2-2, with a possible D match to TRBD2 (5 bases). Germline CDR1 SGHTA, CDR2 FQGNSA. CDR3 length equals 14 residues. The V end lost 1 base, the J end lost 5 bases, and 8 bases lay between the germline ends.

The V and J genes are TRBV5-4 and TRBJ2-4, with 7 bases lining up with TRBD1. Per the germline V gene, CDR1 is SGHNT and CDR2 is YYREEE (reference sequence). The CDR3 contains 16 residues. The J segment lost 6 bases and the V segment lost 4 bases, leaving 13 bases of the junction unmatched. The CDR3 sequence is CASSGNSGEGANIQYF. CDR3 DNA: TGTGCCAGCAGCGGGAATAGTGGTGAGGGGGCAAACATTCAGTACTTC.

The chain combines TRBV10-1 with TRBJ2-2; D gene uncertain. Trimming took 8 bases from V and 5 from J, leaving 21 bases between them. CDR1 is WNHNN and CDR2 is SYGVQD in the germline V gene (reference sequence). CDR3 length equals 16 residues. The CDR3 DNA sequence: TGCGCCAGCGGTCGAAGAACTACCGAGGAGACCGGGGAGCTGTTTTTT. As protein: CASGRRTTEETGELFF.

This clone was counted once. This chain connects TRBV18 to TRBJ1-2, with D perhaps matching TRBD1 (5 bases). Per germline, CDR1 KGHSH and CDR2 LQKENI. V shed 1 base and J shed 3 bases, with 6 bases lying between them. The CDR3 extends over 13 amino acids. CDR3 DNA sequence: TGTGCCAGCTCACCACAGGGGTACTATGGCTACACCTTC. As protein: CASSPQGYYGYTF.

This clone was observed once. The CDR3 loop is CASGTVPSYEQYF. CDR3 coding DNA: TGTGCCAGCGGGACTGTCCCTTCCTACGAGCAGTACTTC. The V call is TRBV4-2, the J call TRBJ2-7; perhaps TRBD2 as D (6 bases). CDR1 is LGHNA and CDR2 is YNFKEQ in the germline V gene. The ends were cut back, 8 bases at V and 1 base at J, with 12 bases in the middle. This CDR3 contains 13 residues.

The genes are TRBV6-6 and TRBJ2-1; 9 bases match TRBD1. CDR1 is MNHNY and CDR2 is SVGAGI in the germline V gene (reference sequence). The CDR3 sequence is 16 residues long. Trimming took 4 bases from V and 0 from J; bases not matched to a gene: 4. CDR3 residues: CASSSGQGSSYNEQFF. CDR3 nucleotides: TGTGCCAGCAGTTCCGGACAGGGGTCCTCCTACAATGAGCAGTTCTTC.

The chain joins TRBV5-4 to TRBJ1-2, with TRBD1 matching over 10 bases. V lost 4 bases, J lost 5 bases, and 17 bases stayed unmatched. Germline CDR1 is SGHNT and CDR2 is YYREEE (reference sequence). The CDR3 totals 18 residues. CDR3 bases: TGTGCCAGCAGCGTGCCCCCGGGGACGGGACAGGGGATGTATGGCTACACCTTC. Amino acids: CASSVPPGTGQGMYGYTF.

The chain has TRBV30 and TRBJ1-5; D is unresolved. The CDR3 covers 16 residues. Trimming shortened V by 3 bases and J by 1 base, and 16 bases separated the two germline ends. Germline CDR1 GTSNPN, CDR2 SVGIG (reference sequence). CDR3 amino acids: CAWRNGRGGSNQPQHF. CDR3 bases: TGTGCCTGGAGGAATGGCCGGGGAGGGAGCAATCAGCCCCAGCATTTT.

This chain joins TRBV19 and TRBJ1-2; a weak D match, TRBD1 (5 bases). The V gene lost 5 bases and the J gene lost 4 bases, with 14 bases spanning the gap. The CDR3 covers 14 residues. Germline CDR1 is LNHDA and CDR2 is SQIVND (reference sequence). CDR3: CASSPQARAYGYTF. In DNA, the CDR3 is TGTGCCAGTAGTCCGCAGGCCAGGGCCTATGGCTACACCTTC.

CDR3 in amino acids: CATVGTGVHEQYF. The CDR3 bases are TGTGCCACCGTGGGGACAGGGGTCCACGAGCAGTACTTC. The V and J genes are TRBV6-1 and TRBJ2-7; 10 bases are a match to TRBD1. The CDR3 extends over 13 amino acids. Germline CDR1 and CDR2: MNHNS and SASEGT. Unmatched junction bases numbered 8, after V lost 10 bases and J lost 5 bases.

The chain joins TRBV5-1 to TRBJ1-5; maybe TRBD1 (6 bases). V was pared by 4 bases and J by 4 bases, with 15 bases between. Germline loops: CDR1 SGHRS, CDR2 YFSETQ. This CDR3 is 15 amino acids long. The CDR3 region has the DNA TGCGCCAGCAGCCCCGGGGGGCAGGGGAATCAGCCCCAGCATTTT. As protein: CASSPGGQGNQPQHF.

The chain recombines TRBV14 with TRBJ1-1; 7 bases agree with TRBD1. The CDR3 contains 13 residues. With V trimmed by 5 bases and J by 7 bases, 7 bases remained unmatched. Looked up from germline, CDR1 is SGHDN and CDR2 is FVKESK. This chain's CDR3 is CASSVQGYGEAFF. The DNA for the CDR3 is TGTGCCAGCAGCGTACAGGGGTATGGTGAAGCTTTCTTT.

The chain employs TRBV5-1 and TRBJ2-5; 7 bases map to TRBD1. The CDR3 is made up of 17 amino acids. The germline V gene has CDR1 SGHRS and CDR2 YFSETQ. After removal of 0 bases from V and 2 bases from J, the junction contained 10 bases not matched to a gene. CDR3 nucleotides: TGCGCCAGCAGCTTGGTCCCCCCACCGGGACAGCAAGAGACCCAGTACTTC. This codes for CASSLVPPPGQQETQYF.

The rearrangement links TRBV6-1 to TRBJ1-1, with a weak D call TRBD1 (5 bases). The CDR3 spans 14 residues. Germline lookup yields CDR1 MNHNS and CDR2 SASEGT. Trimming took off 4 bases at V and 2 bases at J, with 11 bases between the two ends. CDR3 loop: CASSVDRLNTEAFF. CDR3 DNA sequence: TGTGCCAGCAGTGTCGACAGATTAAACACTGAAGCTTTCTTT.

The V gene is TRBV9, the J gene TRBJ2-4, with 9 positions matching TRBD2. Unmatched junction bases numbered 15, after V lost 2 bases and J lost 9 bases. The CDR3 loop spans 17 amino acids. Germline V gene lookup returns CDR1 SGDLS and CDR2 YYNGEE. The CDR3 region is CASSVGSAGGYGFIQYF. CDR3 nucleotide sequence: TGTGCCAGCAGCGTCGGGTCAGCGGGGGGATACGGATTCATTCAGTACTTC.

This clone occurred a few times. This chain links TRBV13 with TRBJ2-7, with D possibly being TRBD1 (6 bases). CDR3 length: 13 amino acids. Deletions cut 7 bases from V and 7 bases from J, with 17 bases between. Germline loops: CDR1 PRHDT, CDR2 FYEKMQ (reference sequence). The CDR3 loop reads CASMRQAYGEQYF. The CDR3 DNA follows: TGTGCCAGCATGAGACAGGCATATGGGGAGCAGTACTTC.

The rearrangement uses TRBV2 and TRBJ2-5, with D perhaps TRBD1 (5 bases). Germline V gene lookup returns CDR1 SNHLY and CDR2 FYNNEI. The CDR3 length is 12 residues. Trimming took off 8 bases at V and 4 bases at J, with 11 bases between the two ends. The CDR3 DNA sequence: TGTGCCAGCGTCAGGGAAGCAGAGACCCAGTACTTC. Amino acid sequence: CASVREAETQYF. The full variable domain, with the rest looked up from reference TRBV2 and TRBJ2-5, is EPEVTQTPSHQVTQMGQEVILRCVPISNHLYFYWYRQILGQKVEFLVSFYNNEISEKSEIFDDQFSVERPDGSNFTLKIRSTKLEDSAMYFCASVREAETQYFGPGTRLLVL.

The genes are TRBV28 and TRBJ1-2; TRBD1 matches at 9 bases. This CDR3 spans 14 amino acids. The germline V gene has CDR1 MDHEN and CDR2 SYDVKM. With V trimmed by 6 bases and J by 8 bases, 10 bases remained unmatched. Written as DNA, the CDR3 is TGTGCCAGCAGGATACAGGGGGCGACGCGAGGCTACACCTTC. As protein: CASRIQGATRGYTF.

The chain links TRBV30 to TRBJ2-3; D might be TRBD2 (5 bases). The germline CDR1 and CDR2 sequences are GTSNPN and SVGIG (reference sequence). Trimming pared 2 bases from V and 1 base from J, leaving 10 bases between. CDR3 length: 14 residues. The CDR3: CAWSLAGGTDTQYF. The CDR3 bases are TGTGCCTGGAGTCTGGCGGGCGGCACAGATACGCAGTATTTT.

The genes are TRBV7-9 and TRBJ2-7; tentative D call: TRBD1 (5 bases). The germline V gene has CDR1 SEHNR and CDR2 FQNEAQ (reference sequence). The CDR3 has 14 amino acids. V lost 5 bases and J 5 bases, leaving 16 bases between the germline ends. This CDR3 reads CASSPSPGINEQYF. The CDR3 DNA reads TGTGCCAGCAGCCCCAGCCCAGGGATCAACGAGCAGTACTTC.

This clone was recorded only once. V and J are TRBV15 and TRBJ2-1; 9 bases fit TRBD2. CDR3 length: 13 amino acids. The J segment lost 14 bases and the V segment lost 4 bases, leaving 9 bases of the junction unmatched. Germline V gene data show CDR1 as LNHNV and CDR2 as YYDKDF (reference sequence). In DNA, the CDR3 is TGTGCCACCAGCATAAAACCCTCTAGCGGGAAGTTCTTC. Encoded protein: CATSIKPSSGKFF.

The chain employs TRBV4-1 and TRBJ2-7; 10 bases match TRBD2. After removal of 0 bases from V and 2 bases from J, the junction contained 16 bases not matched to a gene. CDR3 length: 20 residues. The germline V gene has CDR1 MGHRA and CDR2 YSYEKL. CDR3 DNA sequence: TGCGCCAGCAGCCAAGAAACCCTCTTCCGTCTAGCGGGGGCGACCTACGAGCAGTACTTC. Translated, it gives CASSQETLFRLAGATYEQYF.

This clone was observed a single time. This rearrangement joins TRBV5-1 to TRBJ2-5; TRBD1 matches 9 bases. The CDR3 covers 15 residues. The V gene end was trimmed by 4 bases and the J gene end by 2 bases; junction bases not matched to a gene: 6. Germline assignment: CDR1 SGHRS and CDR2 YFSETQ. DNA for the CDR3: TGCGCCAGCAGCATATCGACAGGGGGACAAGAGACCCAGTACTTC. It translates to CASSISTGGQETQYF.

This chain uses TRBV6-1 with TRBJ1-2; 8 bases align to TRBD1. Germline loops: CDR1 MNHNS, CDR2 SASEGT. The CDR3 spans 14 residues. With V trimmed by 10 bases and J by 4 bases, 11 bases remained unmatched. The CDR3 is CATTTGVTSYGYTF. In DNA, the CDR3 is TGTGCCACTACGACAGGGGTCACAAGCTATGGCTACACCTTC.